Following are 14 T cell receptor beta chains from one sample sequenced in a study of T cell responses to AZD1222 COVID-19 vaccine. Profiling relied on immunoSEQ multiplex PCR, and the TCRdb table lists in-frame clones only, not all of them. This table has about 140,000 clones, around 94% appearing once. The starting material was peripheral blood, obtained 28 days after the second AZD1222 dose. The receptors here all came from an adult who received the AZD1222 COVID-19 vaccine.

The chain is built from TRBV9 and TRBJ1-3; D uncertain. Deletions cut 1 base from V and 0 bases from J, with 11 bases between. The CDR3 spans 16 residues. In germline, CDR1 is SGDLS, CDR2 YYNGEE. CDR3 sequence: CASSVTPISSGNTIYF. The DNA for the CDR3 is TGTGCCAGCAGCGTAACCCCGATCAGCTCTGGAAACACCATATATTTT.

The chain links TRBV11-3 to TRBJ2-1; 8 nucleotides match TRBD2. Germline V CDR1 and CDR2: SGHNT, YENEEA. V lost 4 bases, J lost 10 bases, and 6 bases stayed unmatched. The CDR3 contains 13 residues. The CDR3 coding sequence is TGTGCCAGCAGCTCACGAGCGGGAGCCGAGCAGTTCTTC. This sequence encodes CASSSRAGAEQFF.

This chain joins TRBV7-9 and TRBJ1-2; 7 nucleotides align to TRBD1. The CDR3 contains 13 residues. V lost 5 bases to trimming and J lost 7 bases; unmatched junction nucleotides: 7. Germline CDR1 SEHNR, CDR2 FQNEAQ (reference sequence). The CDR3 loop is CASSQQGRGGYTF. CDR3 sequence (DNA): TGTGCCAGCAGCCAACAGGGGAGGGGTGGCTACACCTTC.

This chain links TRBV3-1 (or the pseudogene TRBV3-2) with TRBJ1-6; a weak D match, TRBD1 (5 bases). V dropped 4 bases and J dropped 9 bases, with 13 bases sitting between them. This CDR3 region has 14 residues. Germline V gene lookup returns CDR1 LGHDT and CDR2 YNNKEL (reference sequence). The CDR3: CASSLQGSSSPLHF. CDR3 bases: TGTGCCAGCAGCCTCCAGGGATCCAGTTCACCCCTCCACTTT.

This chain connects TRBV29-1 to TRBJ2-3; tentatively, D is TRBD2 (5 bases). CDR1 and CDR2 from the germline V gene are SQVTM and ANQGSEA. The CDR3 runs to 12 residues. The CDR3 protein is CSSLRGTDTQYF. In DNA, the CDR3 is TGCAGTTCCCTACGGGGTACAGATACGCAGTATTTT.

The CDR3, as DNA: TGTGCCAGCAGGCAGGAGCCTACCTATAGCAATCAGCCCCAGCATTTT. Translation: CASRQEPTYSNQPQHF. This sequence joins TRBV2 and TRBJ1-5; D remains unclear. The CDR3 length is 16 residues. Trimming cost V 6 bases and J 0 bases, with 15 bases left between them. Germline lookup yields CDR1 SNHLY and CDR2 FYNNEI.

Here the CDR3 reads CASSWRPGQGASSAFF. The CDR3 coding sequence is TGTGCCAGCAGCTGGAGACCGGGACAGGGGGCGTCGTCAGCTTTCTTT. The V call is TRBV7-2, the J call TRBJ1-1; 12 positions match TRBD1. The CDR3 spans 16 residues. Germline lookup yields CDR1 SGHTA and CDR2 FQGNSA. V was clipped by 4 bases and J by 10 bases; unmatched bases: 13.

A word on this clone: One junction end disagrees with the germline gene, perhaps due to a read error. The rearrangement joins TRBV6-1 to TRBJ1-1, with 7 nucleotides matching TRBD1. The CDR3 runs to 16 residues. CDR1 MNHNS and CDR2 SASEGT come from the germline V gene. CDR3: CASREGTDLMNTEAFF. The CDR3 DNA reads TGTGCCAGCAGGGAAGGGACAGACCTCATGAACACTGAAGCTTTCTTT.

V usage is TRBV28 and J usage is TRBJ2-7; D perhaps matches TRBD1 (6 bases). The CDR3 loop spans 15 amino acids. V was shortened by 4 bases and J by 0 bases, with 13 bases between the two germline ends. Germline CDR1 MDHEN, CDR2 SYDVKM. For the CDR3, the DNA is TGTGCCAGCAGTTCGTTCATAGGGGGCTCCTACGAGCAGTACGTC. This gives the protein CASSSFIGGSYEQYV.

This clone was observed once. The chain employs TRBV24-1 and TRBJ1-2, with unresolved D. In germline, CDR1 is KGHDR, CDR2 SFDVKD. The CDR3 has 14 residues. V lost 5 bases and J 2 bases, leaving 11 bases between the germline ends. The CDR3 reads CATSATDRNYGYTF. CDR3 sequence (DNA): TGTGCCACCAGTGCTACCGACCGAAACTATGGCTACACCTTC.

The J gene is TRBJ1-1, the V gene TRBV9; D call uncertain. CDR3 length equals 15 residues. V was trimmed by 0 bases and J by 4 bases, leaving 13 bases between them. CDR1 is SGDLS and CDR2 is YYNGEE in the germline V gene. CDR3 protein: CASSVGTVSPTEAFF. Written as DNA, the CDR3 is TGTGCCAGCAGCGTAGGGACCGTCTCCCCCACTGAAGCTTTCTTT.

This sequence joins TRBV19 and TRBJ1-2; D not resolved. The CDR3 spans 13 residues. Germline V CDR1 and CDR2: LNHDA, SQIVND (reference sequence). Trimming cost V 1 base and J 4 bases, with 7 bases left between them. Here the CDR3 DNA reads TGTGCCAGTAGTATAGTTAGTACCTATGGCTACACCTTC. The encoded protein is CASSIVSTYGYTF.

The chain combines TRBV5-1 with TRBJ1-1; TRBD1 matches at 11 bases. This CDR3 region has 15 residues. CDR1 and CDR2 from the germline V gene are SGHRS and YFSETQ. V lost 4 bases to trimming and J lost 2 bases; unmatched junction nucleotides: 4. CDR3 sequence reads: CASSPGQGVNTEAFF. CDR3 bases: TGCGCCAGCAGCCCGGGACAGGGGGTCAACACTGAAGCTTTCTTT. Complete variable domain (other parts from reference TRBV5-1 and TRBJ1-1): KAGVTQTPRYLIKTRGQQVTLSCSPISGHRSVSWYQQTPGQGLQFLFEYFSETQRNKGNFPGRFSGRQFSNSRSEMNVSTLELGDSALYLCASSPGQGVNTEAFFGQGTRLTVV.

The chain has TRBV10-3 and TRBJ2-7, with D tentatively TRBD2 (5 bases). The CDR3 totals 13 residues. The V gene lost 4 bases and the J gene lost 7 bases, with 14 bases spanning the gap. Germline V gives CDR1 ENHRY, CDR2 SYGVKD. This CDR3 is CAISVEGLGEQYF. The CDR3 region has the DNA TGTGCCATCAGTGTCGAGGGCCTAGGAGAGCAGTACTTC.